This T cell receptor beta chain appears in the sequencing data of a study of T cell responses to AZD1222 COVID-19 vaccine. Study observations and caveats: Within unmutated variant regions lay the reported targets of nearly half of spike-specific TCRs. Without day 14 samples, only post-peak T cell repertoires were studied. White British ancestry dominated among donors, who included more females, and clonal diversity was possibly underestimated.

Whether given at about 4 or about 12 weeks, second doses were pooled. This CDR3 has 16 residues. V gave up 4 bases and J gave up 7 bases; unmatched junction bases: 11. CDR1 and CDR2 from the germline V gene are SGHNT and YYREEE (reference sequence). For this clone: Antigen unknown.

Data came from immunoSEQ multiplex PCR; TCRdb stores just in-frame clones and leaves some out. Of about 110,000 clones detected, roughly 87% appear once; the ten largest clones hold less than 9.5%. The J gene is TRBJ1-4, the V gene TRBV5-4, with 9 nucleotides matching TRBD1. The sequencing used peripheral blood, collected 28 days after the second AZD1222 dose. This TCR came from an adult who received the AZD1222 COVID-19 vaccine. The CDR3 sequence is CASSGGTGLVGEKLFF. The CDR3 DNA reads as TGTGCCAGCAGCGGTGGGACAGGGCTGGTCGGTGAAAAACTGTTTTTT.